The 19 T cell receptor beta chains in this list originate from one sample, sequenced in a study of T-cell memory formation after mild COVID-19. TCRdb reanalysed the 5' RACE reads using MiXCR and keeps one entry per CDR3 protein. The data show about half a million distinct CDR3 sequences, around a sixth seen once. Source material: PBMCs or a T cell subset sorted from them (not recorded which). These receptors all stem from an adult woman who had mild COVID-19 (a few samples of this study predate the infection). Cell type and time point are not known.

The chain links TRBV5-5 to TRBJ2-7; tentative D call: TRBD1 (5 bases). Trimming pared 4 bases from V and 0 bases from J, leaving 8 bases between. The germline CDR1 and CDR2 sequences are SGHKS and YYEKEE (reference sequence). This CDR3 has 13 amino acids. CDR3 sequence (DNA): TGTGCCAGCAGCCAGGACAACTCCTACGAGCAGTACTTC. Encoded protein: CASSQDNSYEQYF.

Many counts were recorded for this clonotype. CDR3 residues: CASSEVLGYGYTF. In nucleotides, the CDR3 is TGTGCCAGCAGCGAGGTTCTCGGCTATGGCTACACCTTC. V gene TRBV12-3 or TRBV12-4 combines with J gene TRBJ1-2; D is undetermined. The CDR3 has 13 residues. Trimming removed 6 bases at V and 4 bases at J, with 12 bases between.

This clonotype was seen a handful of times. The chain joins TRBV18 to TRBJ1-4, with 7 bases matching TRBD1. The V segment lost 3 bases and the J segment 4 bases; nucleotides outside the gene matches: 8. This CDR3 is 16 amino acids long. CDR1 and CDR2 from the germline V gene are KGHSH and LQKENI. Here the CDR3 reads CASSPQRTGNNEKLFF. The CDR3 bases are TGTGCCAGCTCACCTCAACGGACAGGAAATAATGAAAAACTGTTTTTT. The complete variable domain, with remaining parts taken from reference TRBV18 and TRBJ1-4, reads NAGVMQNPRHLVRRRGQEARLRCSPMKGHSHVYWYRQLPEEGLKFMVYLQKENIIDESGMPKERFSAEFPKEGPSILRIQQVVRGDSAAYFCASSPQRTGNNEKLFFGSGTQLSVL.

The table lists this clonotype with a few counts. The chain has TRBV12-5 and TRBJ2-1, with D perhaps given as TRBD1 or TRBD2 (10 bases each). V lost 8 bases to trimming and J lost 4 bases, with 42 bases between them. This CDR3 has 23 amino acids. Germline V gene sequence: CDR1 LGHNT, CDR2 FRNRAP. The CDR3 protein is CASSTNRDRGSSGRAVGYNEQFF. CDR3 nucleotides: TGTGCTAGTTCGACCAACCGGGACAGGGGATCGAGCGGGAGGGCCGTGGGGTACAATGAGCAGTTCTTC.

The chain combines TRBV10-3 with TRBJ1-5; D remains unclear. Per germline, CDR1 ENHRY and CDR2 SYGVKD. The CDR3 extends over 12 amino acids. The ends were cut back, 2 bases at V and 5 bases at J, with 4 bases in the middle. The CDR3 coding sequence is TGTGCCATCAGTGAGCCGTATCAGCCCCAGCATTTT. This translates into CAISEPYQPQHF.

This clonotype was counted a few times. The V and J genes are TRBV12-3 or TRBV12-4 and TRBJ2-3; D not resolved. V shed 5 bases and J shed 0 bases, with 24 bases lying between them. This CDR3 spans 19 amino acids. Here the CDR3 DNA reads TGTGCCAGCAGTCTCCTCCATAGAATTGGGATTACTAGCACAGATACGCAGTATTTT. It translates to CASSLLHRIGITSTDTQYF.

There are a few counts of this clonotype. V is TRBV2 and J is TRBJ2-7; 8 nucleotides align to TRBD1. Germline V CDR1 and CDR2: SNHLY, FYNNEI. CDR3 length: 14 amino acids. The J segment lost 4 bases and the V segment lost 3 bases, leaving 5 bases of the junction unmatched. CDR3 sequence: CASSEQGAGYEQYF. CDR3 nucleotides: TGTGCCAGCAGTGAGCAGGGGGCTGGATACGAGCAGTACTTC.

The chain couples TRBV7-9 to TRBJ2-3, with unresolved D. V was pared by 5 bases and J by 4 bases, with 16 bases between. CDR1 and CDR2 from the germline V gene are SEHNR and FQNEAQ (reference sequence). The CDR3 is 15 amino acids. The CDR3 DNA is TGTGCCAGCAGCCCAGCTATAGTGGGCCCAGATACGCAGTATTTT. Its protein is CASSPAIVGPDTQYF.

This clonotype was picked up a small number of times. This chain connects TRBV7-3 to TRBJ2-1, with D perhaps TRBD2 (6 bases). The CDR3 is 12 residues long. CDR1 and CDR2 from the germline V gene are SGHTA and FQGTGA. Trimming left V 5 bases short and J 5 bases short, with 7 bases between. CDR3 loop: CASSRGNNEQFF. DNA of the CDR3: TGTGCCAGCAGCCGGGGGAACAATGAGCAGTTCTTC.

This clonotype has just a few counts. The chain combines TRBV30 with TRBJ1-2; the D is unclear. V was trimmed by 1 base and J by 8 bases, leaving 14 bases between them. The CDR3 consists of 13 residues. Germline V CDR1 and CDR2: GTSNPN, SVGIG (reference sequence). The CDR3 reads CAWSEGLRYGYTF. CDR3 sequence (DNA): TGTGCCTGGAGTGAAGGACTACGCTACGGCTACACCTTC.

V is TRBV5-1 and J is TRBJ1-4; no clear D. V lost 5 bases to trimming and J lost 7 bases, with 18 bases between them. CDR3 length: 15 residues. Per the germline V gene, CDR1 is SGHRS and CDR2 is YFSETQ. CDR3 loop: CASSAQSGPGEKLFF. The CDR3, as DNA: TGCGCCAGCAGTGCCCAGTCAGGCCCCGGTGAAAAACTGTTTTTT.

This clonotype has ten or more counts. The chain is built from TRBV18 and TRBJ2-1; no definite D call. The CDR3 has 16 residues. With 3 bases removed from V and 0 bases from J, the gap between germline ends came to 12 bases. Germline loops: CDR1 KGHSH, CDR2 LQKENI. DNA of the CDR3: TGTGCCAGCTCACCTTATGGGCCGAGCTCCTACAATGAGCAGTTCTTC. Amino acid sequence: CASSPYGPSSYNEQFF. The full variable domain, with the rest looked up from reference TRBV18 and TRBJ2-1, is NAGVMQNPRHLVRRRGQEARLRCSPMKGHSHVYWYRQLPEEGLKFMVYLQKENIIDESGMPKERFSAEFPKEGPSILRIQQVVRGDSAAYFCASSPYGPSSYNEQFFGPGTRLTVL.

The chain couples TRBV4-3 to TRBJ2-3; D is unresolved. Germline V gene data show CDR1 as LGHNA and CDR2 as YSLEER. Trimming left V 0 bases short and J 2 bases short, with 9 bases between. This CDR3 comprises 15 residues. CDR3 loop: CASSQDLTLTDTQYF. DNA for the CDR3: TGCGCCAGCAGCCAAGATCTCACCCTCACAGATACGCAGTATTTT.

J is TRBJ2-3 and V is TRBV5-6; TRBD1 matches at 11 bases. With 4 bases clipped from V and 1 base from J, the junction kept 5 bases outside the gene matches. The CDR3 has 16 amino acids. CDR1 and CDR2 (germline): SGHDT, YYEEEE. Here the CDR3 reads CASSKGTGGGTDTQYF. CDR3 DNA sequence: TGTGCCAGCAGCAAAGGGACAGGGGGGGGCACAGATACGCAGTATTTT.

The chain has TRBV7-8 and TRBJ2-1; 10 positions agree with TRBD1. Germline V CDR1 and CDR2: SGHVS, FQNEAQ. The trim removed 4 bases at V and 3 bases at J, leaving 12 bases unmatched. This CDR3 contains 18 residues. Written as DNA, the CDR3 is TGTGCCAGCAGCTCAGCCCTATCCGGGACAGGGGACTACAATGAGCAGTTCTTC. This gives the protein CASSSALSGTGDYNEQFF.

The genes are TRBV12-3 or TRBV12-4 and TRBJ1-2, with a possible D match to TRBD1 (5 bases). The CDR3 totals 15 residues. V shed 7 bases and J shed 4 bases, with 19 bases lying between them. In DNA form, the CDR3 reads TGTGCCAGCAACCCCCGGTTGGGGGTTGGCTATGGCTACACCTTC. It specifies CASNPRLGVGYGYTF.

As for this clonotype: Given the absence of the conserved phenylalanine or tryptophan at the CDR3 end, a read error is likely. This chain connects TRBV20-1 to TRBJ2-1, with 9 positions matching TRBD2. The CDR3 has 14 amino acids. The V gene end was trimmed by 2 bases and the J gene end by 5 bases; junction bases not matched to a gene: 4. Germline CDR1 DFQATT, CDR2 SNEGSKA (reference sequence). The DNA of the CDR3 is TGCAGTGCTAGAAGCGGGAGGTGGAACAATGAGCAGTTCTTA. It specifies CSARSGRWNNEQFL.

V and J are TRBV6-5 and TRBJ1-2, with D possibly TRBD1 on 6 matching bases. V was cut by 2 bases and J by 8 bases, with 18 bases left in between. The CDR3 length is 15 residues. CDR1 MNHEY and CDR2 SVGAGI come from the germline V gene. Here the CDR3 reads CASSYHRGQGYGYTF. The CDR3 nucleotides read TGTGCCAGCAGTTACCACCGGGGCCAGGGGTACGGCTACACCTTC.

This clonotype was counted ten times or more. The V and J genes are TRBV7-6 and TRBJ1-1, with 8 bases aligning to TRBD1. The CDR3 sequence is 15 residues long. Unmatched junction bases numbered 6, after V lost 2 bases and J lost 4 bases. Germline V gene data show CDR1 as SGHVS and CDR2 as FNYEAQ. The DNA for the CDR3 is TGTGCCAGCAGCTTAAGTTTGACAGGGGTCACTGAAGCTTTCTTT. Its protein is CASSLSLTGVTEAFF. Complete variable domain (other parts from reference TRBV7-6 and TRBJ1-1): GAGVSQSPRYKVTKRGQDVALRCDPISGHVSLYWYRQALGQGPEFLTYFNYEAQQDKSGLPNDRFSAERPEGSISTLTIQRTEQRDSAMYRCASSLSLTGVTEAFFGQGTRLTVV.